This T cell receptor (beta chain) was documented in a study of post-analysis software for immune sequencing data (dated by TCRdb to between 2015 and 2017). For the study in its entirety: Relapsing-remitting, secondary progressive and progressive-relapsing multiple sclerosis were recorded as disease courses, and subtype annotation was lacking for some patients. Patient repertoires were compared against about a dozen previously published healthy control repertoires from donors aged about 6 to 26 years. A subset of samples was prepared in parallel using single-end sample barcoding, then pooled and co-amplified after Illumina adapter ligation.

This clonotype was recorded at least ten times. Its antigen specificity is not known. No base qualities exist here, and no much larger clone lies one base off it. General findings and caveats noted by the study authors: Direct clustering with F measure revealed strong co-clustering of samples prepared in the same batch, which led to a batch-effect correction. The multiple sclerosis patient group was slightly younger than the control group. Patients showed significantly higher frequencies than controls for several TRBV segments, among them TRBV5-6, TRBV5-1 and TRBV20-1. Normalized Chao1 diversity was significantly lower in multiple sclerosis patients than controls, suggesting substantial peripheral T-cell clonal expansion.

To demonstrate the VDJtools post-analysis software, the study profiled TCR beta repertoires from the peripheral blood of 10 to 15 young patients with multiple sclerosis. The multiple sclerosis patients were children and adolescents between about 6 and 16 years of age. Its CDR3 holds 14 amino acids, cysteine through phenylalanine. Kept here is only the CDR3 DNA, which spans 42 bases and is read in frame from base 1. Trimmed from V: 10 bases; trimmed from J: 7 bases; junction bases lacking a gene match: 11. The germline V gene supplies CDR1 SGHTA and CDR2 FQGNSA. Library creation used PCR. The sequencing machine was an Illumina HiSeq 2500. Unique molecular identifiers were incorporated into TCR beta cDNA libraries to reduce PCR and sequencing biases. Every 1 to 10 million input T cells yielded some 500,000 cDNA molecules, meaning each molecule approximated one T cell. The same protocol used for the earlier healthy control dataset was applied to prepare and sequence the patient libraries. Samples belonging to the same batch were prepared together, multiplexed and sequenced on a shared HiSeq lane. The authors processed their data as follows. MIGEC was used to process the raw barcoded reads, and molecular identifier groups with only a single read were discarded before consensus assembly and CDR3 extraction. VDJtools was used for post-analysis of the clonotype tables, with diversity normalized by down-sampling every dataset to the smallest sample size. In repertoire overlap clustering, CDR3 amino acid sequences, but not nucleotide sequences, were matched to correct batch-related cross-sample contamination. TCRdb reworked the public reads: Q25 trimming with fastp, MiXCR clone assembly, productive beta chains retained. Entries that share a CDR3 protein sequence are merged under the most common genes and DNA. The V and J calls here are based on TCRdb, not the publication. This sample holds about 570,000 distinct CDR3 sequences; around 34% were observed only once. Of the sample, about 6% falls within the top ten clones.

The chain is assembled from TRBV7-2 and TRBJ2-1; 9 junctional bases match TRBD2. The receptor was derived from a girl aged 2-17 years with multiple sclerosis. Sequenced material: blood. The nucleotide sequence reads TGTGCCACTCAAGGGACTAGCCGTGGGAATGAGCAGTTCTTC. Its translation reads: CATQGTSRGNEQFF.